This T cell receptor (beta chain) was identified in a study of OX40 agonist ivuxolimab in advanced cancers. Looking at the study overall: Head and neck, renal cell, melanoma or hepatocellular carcinoma were the cancers that dose-escalation patients had.

Study-wide results and caveats: Still undetermined is the antigen specificity of the expanded peripheral T cells.

CDR3 length: 14 residues. CDR1 is SQVTM and CDR2 is ANQGSEA in the germline V gene. V dropped 3 bases and J dropped 4 bases, with 15 bases sitting between them. Autoimmune disease history or systemic immunosuppression excluded patients. Libraries were prepared by immunoSEQ multiplex PCR; TCRdb keeps only in-frame clonotypes and omits some of them. In the table there are about 84,000 clones, approximately 95% of which are singletons. A word on this clone: Its specificity is unknown.

This receptor was taken from an adult with an advanced solid tumor such as melanoma, head and neck, liver or kidney cancer. The material sequenced was CD4+ or CD8+ T cells sorted from blood, taken in a trial of the OX40 agonist ivuxolimab. The gene calls are TRBV29-1 and TRBJ1-1; D gene unclear. The CDR3 region has the DNA TGCAGCGTTGAGCCGGCTCGTAGTAGCACTGAAGCTTTCTTT. This sequence encodes CSVEPARSSTEAFF.